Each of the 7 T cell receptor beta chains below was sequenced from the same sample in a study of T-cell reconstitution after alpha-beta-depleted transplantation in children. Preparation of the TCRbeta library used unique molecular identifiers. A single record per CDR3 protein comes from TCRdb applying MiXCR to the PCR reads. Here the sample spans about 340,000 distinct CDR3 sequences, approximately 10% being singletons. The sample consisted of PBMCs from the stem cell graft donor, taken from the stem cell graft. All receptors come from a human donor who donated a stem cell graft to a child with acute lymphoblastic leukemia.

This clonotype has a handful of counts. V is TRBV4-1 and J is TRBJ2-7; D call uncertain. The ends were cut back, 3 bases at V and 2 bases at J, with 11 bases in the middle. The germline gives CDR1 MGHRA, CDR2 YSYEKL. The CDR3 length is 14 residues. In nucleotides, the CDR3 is TGCGCCAGCAGCCACCTGACTGATACCTACGAGCAGTACTTC. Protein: CASSHLTDTYEQYF.

The CDR3 sequence: CSARLAGGPGTDTQYF. The CDR3 DNA follows: TGCAGTGCGAGACTAGCGGGAGGCCCCGGGACAGATACGCAGTATTTT. The chain employs TRBV20-1 and TRBJ2-3; 13 positions agree with TRBD2. In germline, CDR1 is DFQATT, CDR2 SNEGSKA (reference sequence). V gave up 6 bases and J gave up 3 bases; unmatched junction bases: 9. The CDR3 has 16 residues.

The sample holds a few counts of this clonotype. CDR3 sequence reads: CAWSVLGLAGGEAPETQYF. The CDR3 region has the DNA TGTGCCTGGAGTGTACTCGGACTAGCGGGAGGGGAGGCGCCAGAGACCCAGTACTTC. This rearrangement joins TRBV30 to TRBJ2-5; TRBD2 matches 15 bases. After removal of 0 bases from V and 4 bases from J, the junction contained 12 bases not matched to a gene. Germline V gives CDR1 GTSNPN, CDR2 SVGIG (reference sequence). This CDR3 has 19 residues.

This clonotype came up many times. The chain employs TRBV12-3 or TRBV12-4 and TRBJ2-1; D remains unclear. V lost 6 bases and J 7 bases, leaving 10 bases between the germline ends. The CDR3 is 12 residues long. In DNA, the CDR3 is TGTGCCAGCAGGGGCACGGGTAATGAGCAGTTCTTC. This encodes CASRGTGNEQFF.

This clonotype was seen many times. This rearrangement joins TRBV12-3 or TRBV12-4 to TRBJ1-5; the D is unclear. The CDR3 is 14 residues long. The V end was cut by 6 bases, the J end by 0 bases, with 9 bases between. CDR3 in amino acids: CASSRRGSNQPQHF. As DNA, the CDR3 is TGTGCCAGCAGCCGACGTGGTAGCAATCAGCCCCAGCATTTT.

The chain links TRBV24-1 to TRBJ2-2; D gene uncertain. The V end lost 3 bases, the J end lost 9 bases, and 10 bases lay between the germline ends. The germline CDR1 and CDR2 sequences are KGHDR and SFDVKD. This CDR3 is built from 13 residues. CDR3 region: CATSDINSRELFF. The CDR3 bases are TGTGCCACCAGTGATATCAATTCCAGGGAGCTGTTTTTT.

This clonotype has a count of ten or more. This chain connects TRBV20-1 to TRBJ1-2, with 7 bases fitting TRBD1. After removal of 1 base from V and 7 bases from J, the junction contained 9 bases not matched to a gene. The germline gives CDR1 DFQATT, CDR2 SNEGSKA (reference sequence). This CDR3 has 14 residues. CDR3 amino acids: CSARGRQGPAGYTF. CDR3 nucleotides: TGCAGTGCTAGAGGGAGACAGGGACCAGCTGGCTACACCTTC.